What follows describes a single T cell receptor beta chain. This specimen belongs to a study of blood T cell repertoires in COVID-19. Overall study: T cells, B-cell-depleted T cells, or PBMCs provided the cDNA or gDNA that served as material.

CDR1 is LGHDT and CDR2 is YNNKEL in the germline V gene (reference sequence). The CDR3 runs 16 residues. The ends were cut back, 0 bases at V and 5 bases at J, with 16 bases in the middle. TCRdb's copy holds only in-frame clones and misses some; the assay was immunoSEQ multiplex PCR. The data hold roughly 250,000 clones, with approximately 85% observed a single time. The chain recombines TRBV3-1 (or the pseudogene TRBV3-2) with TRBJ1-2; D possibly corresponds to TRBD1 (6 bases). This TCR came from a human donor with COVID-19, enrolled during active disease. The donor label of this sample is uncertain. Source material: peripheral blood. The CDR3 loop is CASSQDPRTVGYGYTF. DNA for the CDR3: TGTGCCAGCAGCCAAGATCCAAGGACAGTGGGATATGGCTACACCTTC.